The present T cell receptor beta chain was sequenced within a study of blood T cells in healthy people across ages. It was with a sample-barcoded 5' primer and a J-beta primer mix that a second PCR of roughly 7 to 12 cycles was run. A single record per CDR3 protein comes from TCRdb applying MiXCR to the 5' RACE reads. In the table there are more than 900,000 distinct CDR3 sequences, less than 25% of which are singletons. The study's findings and limits: It was not possible, with unsorted PBMCs, to conclusively compare naive and antigen-experienced cells. Getting older went along with TCR beta diversity per million T cells dropping roughly linearly.

Comments on this clonotype: The antigen is not known.

Looked up from germline, CDR1 is MNHEY and CDR2 is SVGAGI. This CDR3 has 19 residues. Trimming stripped 1 base from V and 0 bases from J, with 19 bases between. The data also belong to a second study, concerning T cells of mothers and their children.

The chain uses TRBV6-5 and TRBJ2-1, with TRBD2 as a possible D gene (5 bases). This clonotype originated in a girl aged 2 to 9 in good health. The sequencing input was blood. CDR3 sequence (DNA): TGTGCCAGCAGTTACTTCGGACTTCCCGATCCGAGCTCCTACAATGAGCAGTTCTTC. Protein: CASSYFGLPDPSSYNEQFF.